The 26 T cell receptor beta chains below were found in one sample sequenced in a study of T cells in women clearing cervical HPV infection. Method: immunoSEQ multiplex PCR; TCRdb's copy keeps in-frame clones and lacks some. Recorded for this sample: roughly 48,000 clones. The specimen sequenced was blood buffy coat. These receptor sequences come from a woman aged 18 to 75 with a cervical HPV16 infection that either progressed to CIN3+ or cleared (not recorded which).

On this clone: Read coverage stops 3 residues before the CDR3 terminus; the germline J gene supplies the remainder. The J gene is TRBJ2-2, the V gene TRBV29-1; 9 nucleotides agree with TRBD1. The CDR3 loop spans 11 amino acids. Germline V gene sequence: CDR1 SQVTM, CDR2 ANQGSEA. The CDR3 sequence: CSVKTGGALFF. Partial CDR3 DNA: TGCAGCGTTAAAACAGGGGGCGCG.

On this clone itself: Read sequence stops 3 residues before the CDR3 end, and the germline J gene provides the missing end. V usage is TRBV19 and J usage is TRBJ2-3; tentatively, D is TRBD1 (6 bases). The germline V and J ends were trimmed by 4 bases and 0 bases, with 8 bases remaining between them. Germline CDR1 and CDR2: LNHDA and SQIVND (reference sequence). CDR3 length equals 14 residues. The CDR3 reads CASSTRGSTDTQYF. The sequenced part of the CDR3 DNA is TGTGCCAGTAGTACCAGGGGTAGCACAGATACG.

Regarding this clone: The read comes to an end 3 residues before the CDR3 does, leaving the germline J gene to fill in the end. V usage is TRBV18 and J usage is TRBJ1-4; 8 bases are a match to TRBD1. This CDR3 spans 15 amino acids. The V gene end was trimmed by 0 bases and the J gene end by 5 bases; junction bases not matched to a gene: 2. Germline assignment: CDR1 KGHSH and CDR2 LQKENI. The sequenced part of the CDR3 DNA is TGTGCCAGCTCACCACCACAGGGGGGGAATGAAAAA. Translation: CASSPPQGGNEK. Given in full, the CDR3 is CASSPPQGGNEKLFF.

On this clone itself: The read is 3 residues too short to cover the CDR3 end, so that end is filled in from the germline J gene. The chain is built from TRBV7-2 and TRBJ2-1, with TRBD2 matching 8 bases. Looked up from germline, CDR1 is SGHTA and CDR2 is FQGNSA. This CDR3 has 15 amino acids. Unmatched junction bases numbered 7, after V lost 2 bases and J lost 7 bases. The CDR3 bases that were read are TGTGCCAGCAGCTTACTAGCGGGCCGGAGGAATGAG. Protein: CASSLLAGRRNE. The full CDR3 is CASSLLAGRRNEQFF.

In the case of this clone: The sequenced fragment ends 3 residues before the CDR3 boundary, so the rest is inferred from the germline J gene. This rearrangement joins TRBV20-1 to TRBJ2-2; D gene unclear. Germline V lookup: CDR1 DFQATT, CDR2 SNEGSKA (reference sequence). The V and J ends lost 0 bases and 6 bases respectively, with 8 bases between them. This CDR3 has 13 amino acids. CDR3 DNA (partial): TGCAGTGCTAGAGATCCCCGTCCCGGGGAG. Translating it yields CSARDPRPGE. The whole CDR3 protein reads CSARDPRPGELFF.

A word on this clone: The read ends 3 residues shy of where the CDR3 ends; the end is completed using the germline J gene. V is TRBV5-8 and J is TRBJ2-2; D uncertain. V shed 5 bases and J shed 7 bases, with 9 bases lying between them. Germline assignment: CDR1 SGHTS and CDR2 YDEGEE. This CDR3 contains 12 residues. The CDR3 is CASSPRVGELFF. The DNA read from the CDR3 is TGTGCCAGCAGTCCAAGGGTCGGGGAG.

On this clone itself: The missing CDR3 end, 3 residues past where the read stops, is filled in from the germline J gene. This chain links TRBV14 with TRBJ1-1; 9 bases are shared with TRBD1. CDR1 and CDR2 (germline): SGHDN, FVKESK. Trimming took 1 base from V and 6 from J; bases not matched to a gene: 3. The CDR3 has 14 amino acids. The covered CDR3 bases are TGTGCCAGCAGCCAAGTACAGGGGGCGGCTGAA. Its translation is CASSQVQGAAE. The entire CDR3 protein is CASSQVQGAAEAFF.

The CDR3 is CASSMDPRGKAGANVLTF. The DNA read from the CDR3 is TGTGCCAGTAGTATGGATCCAAGGGGGAAGGCTGGGGCCAACGTC. The gene calls are TRBV19 and TRBJ2-6; TRBD1 might be the D (6 bases). The CDR3 end is not reached by the read, which stops 3 residues before it; the germline J gene fills it in. Looked up from germline, CDR1 is LNHDA and CDR2 is SQIVND (reference sequence). The CDR3 has 18 residues. V lost 3 bases to trimming and J lost 2 bases, with 17 bases between them.

As regards this clone: The read stops 3 residues short of the end of the CDR3; the missing end is completed from the germline J gene. The rearrangement joins TRBV2 to TRBJ2-2, with 8 bases aligning to TRBD2. Germline CDR1 reads SNHLY; CDR2 reads FYNNEI. The CDR3 spans 14 residues. V shed 6 bases, J shed 4 bases, and the junction held 4 bases outside the gene matches. This CDR3 reads CASRLADSTGELFF. The sequenced part of the CDR3 DNA is TGTGCCAGCAGACTAGCGGACTCCACCGGGGAG.

CDR3: CASSLMPGGSSGYTF. The sequenced part of the CDR3 DNA is TGTGCCAGCAGCTTAATGCCAGGGGGTTCCAGTGGC. The chain combines TRBV7-3 with TRBJ1-2; 7 bases agree with TRBD1. The read terminates 3 residues ahead of where the CDR3 ends, so the germline J gene completes it. In germline, CDR1 is SGHTA, CDR2 FQGTGA. V was pared by 1 base and J by 7 bases, with 9 bases of the junction left unmatched. This CDR3 is built from 15 residues. Full variable domain (rest looked up from reference TRBV7-3 and TRBJ1-2): GAGVSQTPSNKVTEKGKYVELRCDPISGHTALYWYRQSLGQGPEFLIYFQGTGAADDSGLPNDRFFAVRPEGSVSTLKIQRTERGDSAVYLCASSLMPGGSSGYTFGSGTRLTVV.

As to this clone: The DNA ends 3 residues before the CDR3 does, and the rest of the CDR3 is filled in from the germline J gene. V and J are TRBV20-1 and TRBJ1-6; TRBD1 matches 8 bases. From germline, CDR1 is DFQATT and CDR2 SNEGSKA (reference sequence). Trimming removed 6 bases from V and 12 bases from J; junction bases left unmatched: 25. This CDR3 spans 18 amino acids. Partial CDR3 DNA: TGCAGTGCCGAAAGTGCCGGGACAGGACTTACCCAATTGGGACCC. Its translation is CSAESAGTGLTQLGP. The whole CDR3 reads CSAESAGTGLTQLGPLHF.

Comments on this clone: The read ends 3 residues early relative to the CDR3; the germline J gene fills the gap. The rearrangement links TRBV19 to TRBJ1-6; a possible D gene is TRBD1 (6 bases). The ends were cut back, 3 bases at V and 7 bases at J, with 19 bases in the middle. CDR1 and CDR2 (germline): LNHDA, SQIVND (reference sequence). There are 17 residues in the CDR3. The part of the CDR3 DNA that was read is TGTGCCAGTAGTATGGGGGCAGCTCAGACCAGGAATTCACCC. Its translation is CASSMGAAQTRNSP. From start to end, the CDR3 is CASSMGAAQTRNSPLHF.

Note on this clone: From the germline J gene comes the end of the CDR3, since the read stops 3 residues before it. This chain connects TRBV20-1 to TRBJ2-2; TRBD1 matches at 9 bases. Per germline, CDR1 DFQATT and CDR2 SNEGSKA (reference sequence). The CDR3 consists of 14 residues. The junction had 8 bases not matched to a gene; V was cut back by 5 bases and J by 7 bases. The CDR3 loop is CSAQGQGFGGELFF. CDR3 DNA, as far as it was read: TGCAGTGCTCAAGGACAGGGGTTCGGCGGGGAG.

Turning to this clone: The read gets to within 3 residues of the CDR3 end, and the germline J gene fills in the rest. This chain connects TRBV28 to TRBJ2-7; possibly TRBD1 for D (5 bases). The CDR3 contains 14 residues. Germline-derived CDR1 and CDR2 are MDHEN and SYDVKM. Trimming pared 7 bases from V and 0 bases from J, leaving 13 bases between. The covered CDR3 bases are TGTGCCAGCAACGCAGGGTTCAGCTCCTACGAG. This encodes CASNAGFSSYE. The whole CDR3 sequence is CASNAGFSSYEQYF.

In regard to this clone: Read data end 3 residues before the CDR3 end; the end is taken from the germline J gene. The chain couples TRBV2 to TRBJ1-5, with TRBD1 as a possible D gene (5 bases). With 7 bases removed from V and 3 bases from J, the gap between germline ends came to 22 bases. The length of the CDR3 is 17 residues. Germline V lookup: CDR1 SNHLY, CDR2 FYNNEI. CDR3 protein: CASMAGLSYGYNQPQHF. The DNA read from the CDR3 is TGTGCCAGCATGGCAGGGTTAAGTTATGGATACAATCAGCCC.

Of note for this clone: The observed sequence ends 3 residues before the CDR3 terminus, with the missing tail filled in from the germline J gene. The chain links TRBV30 to TRBJ2-3, with TRBD1 identical over 8 bases. V was clipped by 4 bases and J by 0 bases; unmatched bases: 9. The CDR3 length is 16 residues. The germline V gene encodes CDR1 GTSNPN and CDR2 SVGIG (reference sequence). Incomplete CDR3 DNA: TGTGCCTGGATCCCGACAGGGGCGACTAGCACAGATACG. Amino acid sequence: CAWIPTGATSTDT. From start to end, the CDR3 is CAWIPTGATSTDTQYF.

CDR3 region: CSAFRGGDYTDTQYF. The DNA read from the CDR3 is TGCAGTGCTTTCCGGGGGGGCGATTACACAGATACG. The V and J genes are TRBV20-1 and TRBJ2-3, with 8 bases matching TRBD2. The read finishes 3 residues shy of the CDR3 end, and the germline J gene is used to complete it. CDR3 size: 15 residues. J was trimmed by 2 bases and V by 5 bases; bases with no gene match: 9. From germline, CDR1 is DFQATT and CDR2 SNEGSKA (reference sequence).

The CDR3 bases that were read are TGTGCCAGCAGCCACAGGGTCAGTGGGTTCAATGAG. Amino acids: CASSHRVSGFNE. In full, the CDR3 is CASSHRVSGFNEQFF. The chain joins TRBV7-9 to TRBJ2-1, with D perhaps TRBD1 (6 bases). The CDR3 goes on 3 residues after the read ends, and that part is filled in from the germline J gene. The CDR3 consists of 15 residues. Germline assignment: CDR1 SEHNR and CDR2 FQNEAQ (reference sequence). The V end lost 5 bases, the J end lost 6 bases, and 17 bases lay between the germline ends.

Points on this clone: The read ends 3 residues before the CDR3 terminus; that terminus is restored from the germline J gene. The genes are TRBV7-3 and TRBJ2-2; possibly TRBD2 for D (6 bases). From germline, CDR1 is SGHTA and CDR2 FQGTGA. V gave up 5 bases and J gave up 0 bases, with 10 bases separating them. The CDR3 has 15 amino acids. CDR3 DNA (partial): TGTGCCAGCAGCGCTAGGACTACGAACACCGGGGAG. Translating it yields CASSARTTNTGE. In full, the CDR3 is CASSARTTNTGELFF.

About this clone: The CDR3 extends 3 residues past the end of the read, so its final part is completed from the germline J gene. V and J are TRBV2 and TRBJ1-2; 8 nucleotides match TRBD1. In germline, CDR1 is SNHLY, CDR2 FYNNEI. V lost 1 base, J lost 6 bases, and 10 bases stayed unmatched. This CDR3 has 16 amino acids. The DNA read from the CDR3 is TGTGCCAGCAGTGAAGTCCCCGGACAGGGCCGAGATGGC. It specifies CASSEVPGQGRDG. In full, the CDR3 is CASSEVPGQGRDGYTF.

On this clone itself: The CDR3 end is not reached by the read, which stops 3 residues before it; the germline J gene fills it in. The V gene is TRBV20-1, the J gene TRBJ1-5, with 10 bases aligning to TRBD1. V gave up 6 bases and J gave up 0 bases; unmatched junction bases: 11. Germline V gene sequence: CDR1 DFQATT, CDR2 SNEGSKA (reference sequence). The CDR3 spans 17 residues. The part of the CDR3 DNA that was read is TGCAGTGCCCCCCGGAGACAGGGGGCTTATAGCAATCAGCCC. Amino acids: CSAPRRQGAYSNQP. The complete CDR3 reads CSAPRRQGAYSNQPQHF.

Of note for this clone: The CDR3 end is not reached by the read, which stops 3 residues before it; the germline J gene fills it in. The genes are TRBV20-1 and TRBJ2-1; D is possibly TRBD2 (5 bases). This CDR3 is 13 amino acids long. Germline loops: CDR1 DFQATT, CDR2 SNEGSKA (reference sequence). Between the trimmed V and J ends, which lost 3 bases and 3 bases, there was a span of 9 bases. The CDR3 sequence: CSASETNYNEQFF. CDR3 bases read: TGCAGTGCTAGTGAGACTAACTACAATGAG.

The CDR3: CASSYRSSSYEQYF. The sequenced part of the CDR3 DNA is TGTGCCAGCAGTTATCGGTCGAGCTCCTACGAG. The gene calls are TRBV7-8 and TRBJ2-7; D unresolved. The DNA ends 3 residues before the CDR3 does, and the rest of the CDR3 is filled in from the germline J gene. The V and J ends lost 6 bases and 0 bases respectively, with 12 bases between them. The CDR3 loop spans 14 amino acids. Germline CDR1 and CDR2: SGHVS and FQNEAQ.

A note on this clone: The CDR3 extends 3 residues past the end of the read, so its final part is completed from the germline J gene. V gene TRBV2 combines with J gene TRBJ1-5; D is uncertain. The CDR3 totals 15 residues. V lost 1 base to trimming and J lost 4 bases, with 11 bases between them. Looked up from germline, CDR1 is SNHLY and CDR2 is FYNNEI. The DNA read from the CDR3 is TGTGCCAGCAGTGAAGAGAGGGCAGTTAATCAGCCC. Amino acids: CASSEERAVNQP. The complete CDR3 reads CASSEERAVNQPQHF.

Comment on this clone: The sequenced fragment ends 3 residues before the CDR3 boundary, so the rest is inferred from the germline J gene. The chain recombines TRBV5-6 with TRBJ1-3; D gene unclear. Trimming cost V 0 bases and J 3 bases, with 4 bases left between them. The CDR3 has 13 amino acids. Germline V gene lookup returns CDR1 SGHDT and CDR2 YYEEEE. The CDR3 sequence: CASSLASGNTIYF. The DNA read from the CDR3 is TGTGCCAGCAGCTTGGCCAGTGGAAACACC.

With regard to this clone: The CDR3 end is not reached by the read, which stops 3 residues before it; the germline J gene fills it in. V is TRBV5-1 and J is TRBJ2-3, with a weak D call TRBD2 (6 bases). CDR3 size: 15 residues. CDR1 SGHRS and CDR2 YFSETQ come from the germline V gene. Trimming removed 4 bases at V and 1 base at J, with 13 bases between. CDR3 amino acids: CASSTRPSGTDTQYF. Partial CDR3 DNA: TGCGCCAGCAGCACACGACCTAGCGGCACAGATACG.